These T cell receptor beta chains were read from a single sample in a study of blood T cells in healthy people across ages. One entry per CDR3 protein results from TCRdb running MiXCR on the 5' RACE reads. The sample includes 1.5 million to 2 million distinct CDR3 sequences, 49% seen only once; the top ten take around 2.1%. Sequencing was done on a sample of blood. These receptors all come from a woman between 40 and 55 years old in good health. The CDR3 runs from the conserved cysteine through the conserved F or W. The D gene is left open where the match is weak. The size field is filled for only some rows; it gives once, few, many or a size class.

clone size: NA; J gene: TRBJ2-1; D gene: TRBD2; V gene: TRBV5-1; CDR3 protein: CATMDPGGNNEQFF; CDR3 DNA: TGCGCCACCATGGACCCGGGGGGTAACAATGAGCAGTTCTTC
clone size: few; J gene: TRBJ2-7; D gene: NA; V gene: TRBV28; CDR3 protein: CASSLANLEQYF; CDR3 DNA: TGTGCCAGCAGTTTGGCTAACTTGGAGCAGTACTTC
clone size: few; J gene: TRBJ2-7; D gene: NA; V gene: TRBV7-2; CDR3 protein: CASSEQRSYNEQYF; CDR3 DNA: TGTGCCAGCAGCGAACAACGCTCCTACAATGAGCAGTACTTC
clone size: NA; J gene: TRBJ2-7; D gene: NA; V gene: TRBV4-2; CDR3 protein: CASSQGPLDSNEQYF; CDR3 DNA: TGTGCCAGCAGCCAAGGGCCCTTAGATTCAAACGAGCAGTACTTC
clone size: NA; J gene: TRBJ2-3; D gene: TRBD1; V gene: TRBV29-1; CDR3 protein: CSVEFTGGPDTQYF; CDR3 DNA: TGCAGCGTTGAATTCACAGGGGGCCCAGATACGCAGTATTTT
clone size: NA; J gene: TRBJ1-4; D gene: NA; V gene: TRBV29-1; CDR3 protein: CSVTRGEKLFF; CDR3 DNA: TGCAGCGTCACCAGGGGTGAAAAACTGTTTTTT
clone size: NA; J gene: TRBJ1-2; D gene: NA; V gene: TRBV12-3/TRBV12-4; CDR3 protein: CASSLTYRVGGYTF; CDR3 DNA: TGTGCCAGCAGTTTAACTTACAGGGTGGGCGGCTACACCTTC
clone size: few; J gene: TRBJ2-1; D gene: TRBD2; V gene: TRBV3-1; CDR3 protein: CASSQVWGGAYNEQFF; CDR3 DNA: TGTGCCAGCAGCCAAGTGTGGGGGGGTGCCTACAATGAGCAGTTCTTC
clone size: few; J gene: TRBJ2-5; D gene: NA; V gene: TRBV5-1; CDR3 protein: CASRGEQTQYF; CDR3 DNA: TGCGCCAGCCGAGGGGAACAGACCCAGTACTTC
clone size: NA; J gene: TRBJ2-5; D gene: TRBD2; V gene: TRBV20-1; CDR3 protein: CSARDREGHSPRETQYF; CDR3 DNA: TGCAGTGCTAGAGACCGGGAGGGACACTCTCCACGAGAGACCCAGTACTTC
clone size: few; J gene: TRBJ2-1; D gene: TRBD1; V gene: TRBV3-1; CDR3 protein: CASSHGQGAHGEQFF; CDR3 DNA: TGTGCCAGCAGCCACGGACAGGGGGCACACGGTGAGCAGTTCTTC
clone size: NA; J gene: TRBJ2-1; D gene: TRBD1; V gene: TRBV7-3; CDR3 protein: CASSFYSGTEEFF; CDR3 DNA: TGTGCCAGCAGCTTTTACTCCGGGACAGAAGAGTTCTTC
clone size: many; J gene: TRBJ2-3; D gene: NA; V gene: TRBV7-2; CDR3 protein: CASSPTYTDTQYF; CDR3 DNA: TGTGCCAGCAGTCCCACCTACACAGATACGCAGTATTTT
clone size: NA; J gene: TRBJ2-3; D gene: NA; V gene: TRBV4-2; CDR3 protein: CASSQDVGEVDTQYF; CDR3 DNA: TGTGCCAGCAGCCAAGATGTTGGGGAGGTGGATACGCAGTATTTT
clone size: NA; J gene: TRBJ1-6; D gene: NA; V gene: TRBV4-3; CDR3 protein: CASSQRLLTGSFSSPLHF; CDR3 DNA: TGCGCCAGCAGCCAACGGCTTCTGACCGGGTCTTTCTCATCACCCCTCCACTTT
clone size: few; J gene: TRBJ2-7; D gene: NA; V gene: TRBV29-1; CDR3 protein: CSVVMNSYEQYF; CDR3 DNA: TGCAGCGTTGTGATGAACTCCTACGAGCAGTACTTC
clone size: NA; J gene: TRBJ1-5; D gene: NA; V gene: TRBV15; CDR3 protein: CATSSGLRGDQPQHF; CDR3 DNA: TGTGCCACCAGCAGCGGGCTTCGAGGTGATCAGCCCCAGCATTTT
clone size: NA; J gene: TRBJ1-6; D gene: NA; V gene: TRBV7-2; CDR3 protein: CASSLGSQNNSPLHF; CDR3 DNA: TGTGCCAGCAGCTTAGGTTCCCAGAACAATTCACCCCTCCACTTT
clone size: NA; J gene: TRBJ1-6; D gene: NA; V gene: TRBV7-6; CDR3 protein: CASSDGGPNSPLHF; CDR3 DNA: TGTGCCAGCAGCGATGGGGGGCCGAATTCACCCCTCCACTTT
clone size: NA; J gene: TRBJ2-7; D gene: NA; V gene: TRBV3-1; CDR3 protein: CTSANRAGEQYF; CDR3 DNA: TGTACCAGCGCTAACAGGGCTGGCGAGCAGTACTTC
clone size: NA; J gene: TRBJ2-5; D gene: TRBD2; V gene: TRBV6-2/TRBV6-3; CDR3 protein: CASSYSSRGGADEQYF; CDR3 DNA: TGTGCCAGCAGTTACTCGTCTCGCGGGGGGGCAGATGAGCAGTACTTC
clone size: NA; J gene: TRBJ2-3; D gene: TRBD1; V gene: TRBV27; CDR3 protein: CASSLIGTDAQYF; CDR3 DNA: TGTGCCAGCAGTTTGATCGGGACAGATGCGCAGTATTTT